This is a list of T cell receptor beta chains from one sample in a study of T cell repertoires in ileal Crohn's disease. Sequencing used immunoSEQ multiplex PCR; TCRdb keeps in-frame clones, though not all of them. The sample includes 9,500 to 12,000 clones, around 87% of them seen just once. The sample comprised ileal tissue. These receptors were collected from an adult with Crohn's disease. Each CDR3 is given with its conserved first and last residue.

V	J	CDR3
TRBV11-2	TRBJ2-3	CASSLGIAGGTTDTQYF
TRBV19	TRBJ1-5	CASRPPVSNQPQHF
TRBV6-1	TRBJ1-2	CASSEVRGLSTF
TRBV21-1	TRBJ1-1	CASSKGREVRGEAFF
TRBV30	TRBJ1-3	CAWSMNWGNTIYF
TRBV5-5	TRBJ1-1	CASSEGNEAFF
TRBV18	TRBJ2-1	CASSPLTSGSSYNEQFF
TRBV5-1	TRBJ1-3	CASSPGVENTIYF
TRBV5-3	TRBJ1-6	CARSLGEWGEKGRRSPLHF
TRBV5-1	TRBJ2-2	CASSKGLSVNTGELFF
TRBV19	TRBJ1-1	CASTSLRGTEAFF
TRBV18	TRBJ2-1	CASLEGNEQFF
TRBV7-2	TRBJ2-1	CASSLEGGHEQFF
TRBV5-1	TRBJ2-5	CASSPQVRETQYF
TRBV28	TRBJ1-5	CASSPPDRGDQPQHF
TRBV30	TRBJ1-3	CAFRDNGSGNTIYF
TRBV7-6	TRBJ2-1	CASSLYSGLPGNEQFF
TRBV7-3	TRBJ2-2	CASSLQLGTGELFF
TRBV2	TRBJ2-1	CASWEGSSGNNEQFF
TRBV5-6	TRBJ2-2	CASSPRTGTNTGELFF